These T cell receptor beta chains were read from a single sample in a study of long-term antiretroviral therapy in people with HIV. Produced via immunoSEQ multiplex PCR; TCRdb's table is partial and in-frame only. The data hold 15,000 to 20,000 clones, with just over 75% observed a single time. The source was unsorted PBMCs, collected 2.2 years after starting antiretroviral therapy. Receptor source: a man aged 50-59 years with HIV. Each CDR3 is given with its conserved first and last residue. Fields, in order: D gene, clone size, CDR3 length, J gene, V gene, CDR3 protein, CDR3 DNA. D genes are given only for firm matches. Clone size is shown for a subset of rows, as once, few, many or a class of expanded clone.

>.|.|15|TRBJ2-3|TRBV7-9
CASSSGSVTGDTQYF
TGTGCCAGCAGCTCCGGTAGCGTAACGGGAGATACGCAGTATTTT
>.|.|14|TRBJ1-4|TRBV5-1
CASSLRGANEKLFF
TGCGCCAGCAGCTTGCGGGGGGCTAATGAAAAACTGTTTTTT
>TRBD2|.|15|TRBJ2-1|TRBV2
CASRRTGGTKNEQFF
TGTGCCAGCAGGCGGACGGGAGGGACAAAGAATGAGCAGTTCTTC
>.|.|15|TRBJ2-5|TRBV2
CASRDTGASQETQYF
TGTGCCAGCAGGGACACCGGGGCCTCTCAAGAGACCCAGTACTTC
>TRBD2|.|16|TRBJ2-2|TRBV4-2
CASSPSAGGRTGELFF
TGTGCCAGCAGCCCGTCAGCGGGGGGGAGGACCGGGGAGCTGTTTTTT
>.|.|16|TRBJ2-2|TRBV29-1
CSVEETTRTNTGELFF
TGCAGCGTTGAGGAGACTACCCGAACGAACACCGGGGAGCTGTTTTTT
>TRBD2|.|15|TRBJ2-7|TRBV5-1
CASSWGTSGSYEQYF
TGCGCCAGCAGCTGGGGGACTAGCGGGAGCTACGAGCAGTACTTC
>.|.|15|TRBJ2-6|TRBV11-2
CASSRAGTGANVLTF
TGTGCCAGCAGCCGAGCAGGGACTGGGGCCAACGTCCTGACTTTC
>.|.|14|TRBJ1-2|TRBV10-3
CAISGGTGIYGYTF
TGTGCCATCAGTGGTGGAACGGGGATCTATGGCTACACCTTC
>TRBD2|.|16|TRBJ2-3|TRBV10-3
CAISESRTSGSNTQYF
TGTGCCATCAGTGAGTCTCGGACTAGCGGGAGTAATACGCAGTATTTT
>.|.|15|TRBJ2-7|TRBV5-1
CASSLQAETSYEQYF
TGCGCCAGCAGCCTTCAGGCAGAGACTTCCTACGAGCAGTACTTC
>.|once|13|TRBJ2-3|TRBV18
CASSQGLADTQYF
TGTGCCAGCTCACAGGGTTTGGCAGATACGCAGTATTTT
>TRBD1|.|16|TRBJ1-5|TRBV28
CASRPGTVYSNQPQHF
TGTGCCAGCAGACCCGGGACAGTGTATAGCAATCAGCCCCAGCATTTT
>.|once|16|TRBJ2-3|TRBV5-1
CASSLEQLLSTDTQYF
TGCGCCAGCAGCTTGGAACAGCTTCTTAGCACAGATACGCAGTATTTT
>.|.|14|TRBJ2-5|TRBV28
CASSLGGTVETQYF
TGTGCCAGCAGTTTAGGGGGGACGGTAGAGACCCAGTACTTC
>.|.|21|TRBJ2-1|TRBV28
CASSLSPVGDWDYWGADEQFF
TGTGCCAGCAGTTTATCCCCCGTCGGGGACTGGGACTATTGGGGGGCGGATGAGCAGTTCTTC
>.|.|12|TRBJ1-2|TRBV12-5
CASAGSGYGYTF
TGTGCTAGCGCGGGCAGCGGCTATGGCTACACCTTC
>TRBD1|.|15|TRBJ1-2|TRBV9
CASSGQGATPYGYTF
TGTGCCAGCAGCGGACAGGGGGCCACCCCCTATGGCTACACCTTC
>TRBD1|.|17|TRBJ1-3|TRBV4-3
CASSQGTGGTSGNTIYF
TGCGCCAGCAGCCAAGGGACAGGGGGCACCTCTGGAAACACCATATATTTT
>.|.|13|TRBJ1-2|TRBV6-1
CASTLQASGGYTF
TGTGCCAGCACCCTCCAGGCATCGGGTGGCTACACCTTC
>.|.|14|TRBJ1-1|TRBV28
CASNGGGARTEAFF
TGTGCCAGCAACGGGGGTGGGGCGCGGACTGAAGCTTTCTTT
>.|.|14|TRBJ2-3|TRBV19
CASGMTASTDTQYF
TGTGCCAGTGGGATGACAGCCTCCACAGATACGCAGTATTTT
>.|.|15|TRBJ1-5|TRBV7-2
CASSLGGTSNQPQHF
TGTGCCAGCAGCTTAGGAGGGACTAGCAATCAGCCCCAGCATTTT
>TRBD2|.|14|TRBJ2-7|TRBV6-5
CASSYGTSTSEQYF
TGTGCCAGCAGTTACGGGACTAGCACTAGCGAGCAGTACTTC
>.|.|15|TRBJ1-2|TRBV5-6
CASSLRDRRYYGYTF
TGTGCCAGCAGCTTGAGAGACAGGCGCTATTATGGCTACACCTTC
>.|medium-sized|14|TRBJ2-7|TRBV2
CASSVIAASYEQYF
TGTGCCAGCAGTGTGATAGCGGCCTCGTACGAGCAGTACTTC
>TRBD2|.|14|TRBJ2-1|TRBV28
CASTSVGGGDEQFF
TGTGCCAGCACCTCAGTCGGGGGGGGCGATGAGCAGTTCTTC
>.|.|14|TRBJ2-3|TRBV19
CASSKAASTDTQYF
TGTGCCAGTAGTAAGGCGGCTAGCACAGATACGCAGTATTTT
>.|.|14|TRBJ2-3|TRBV27
CASSPSWTTDTQYF
TGTGCCAGCAGCCCTTCGTGGACCACAGATACGCAGTATTTT
>TRBD1|.|13|TRBJ1-6|TRBV27
CARQGASNSPLHF
TGTGCCAGACAGGGGGCGAGTAATTCACCCCTCCACTTT
>TRBD2|.|15|TRBJ2-5|TRBV7-2
CASSPGRRGEETQYF
TGTGCCAGCAGTCCAGGAAGACGGGGGGAGGAGACCCAGTACTTC
>.|.|12|TRBJ2-5|TRBV2
CASRGPRTPGYF
TGTGCCAGCAGAGGCCCAAGGACACCAGGCTACTTC
>.|.|13|TRBJ1-1|TRBV7-9
CASSPTPATEAFF
TGTGCCAGCAGCCCCACCCCGGCTACTGAAGCTTTCTTT
>.|.|12|TRBJ2-3|TRBV7-3
CASSSFVGTQYF
TGTGCCAGCAGCTCCTTCGTGGGTACGCAGTATTTT
>TRBD1|few|14|TRBJ2-5|TRBV4-1
CASSQVTTGETQYF
TGCGCCAGCAGCCAAGTCACGACAGGGGAGACCCAGTACTTC
>.|.|15|TRBJ1-1|TRBV6-5
CASRYLDRMNTEAFF
TGTGCCAGCAGATACTTAGACAGGATGAACACTGAAGCTTTCTTT
>TRBD2|.|14|TRBJ2-5|TRBV9
CASSVGIGGETQYF
TGTGCCAGCAGCGTAGGGATCGGGGGGGAGACCCAGTACTTC
>.|.|13|TRBJ1-1|TRBV10-3
CAIAGQSFMEAFF
TGTGCCATCGCAGGACAGAGTTTTATGGAAGCTTTCTTT
>.|.|17|TRBJ2-3|TRBV28
CASSTPWALKGSDTQYF
TGTGCCAGCAGTACCCCTTGGGCCCTAAAGGGATCAGATACGCAGTATTTT
>TRBD1|.|12|TRBJ1-2|TRBV6-5
CASSHRGSGYTF
TGTGCCAGCAGCCACAGGGGAAGTGGCTACACCTTC
>.|.|14|TRBJ1-1|TRBV7-9
CASSSFQGVPEAFF
TGTGCCAGCAGCTCATTCCAGGGAGTCCCTGAAGCTTTCTTT